A single sample gave rise to the 20 T cell receptor beta chains below, sequenced in a study of CD8+ T cells in alopecia areata. The authors extracted RNA and reverse transcribed it into cDNA as the sequencing template. Sequenced by immunoSEQ multiplex PCR; TCRdb stores in-frame clones only, minus some. The data hold some 100,000 clones, with around 61% observed a single time. Input material: CD4+ T cells sorted from blood. Every receptor here comes from a human donor in good health.

This chain uses TRBV4-1 with TRBJ2-5; 11 bases fit TRBD2. Per the germline V gene, CDR1 is MGHRA and CDR2 is YSYEKL. CDR3 length: 15 amino acids. V was clipped by 4 bases and J by 5 bases; unmatched bases: 6. Here the CDR3 reads CASSRLAGGRETQYF. The CDR3, as DNA: TGCGCCAGCAGCCGCCTAGCGGGGGGCCGGGAGACCCAGTACTTC.

The V call is TRBV29-1, the J call TRBJ1-5, with TRBD1 matching over 7 bases. CDR3 length equals 13 residues. Per the germline V gene, CDR1 is SQVTM and CDR2 is ANQGSEA. Trimming cost V 6 bases and J 8 bases; bases outside gene matches: 10. CDR3 bases: TGCAGCGTCGCAGGACAGGCCGGGGAGCCCCAGCATTTT. As protein: CSVAGQAGEPQHF.

This clone was counted a single time. The chain employs TRBV4-2 and TRBJ2-2; D remains ambiguous. The germline V gene has CDR1 LGHNA and CDR2 YNFKEQ. This CDR3 comprises 15 residues. V lost 0 bases, J lost 2 bases, and 7 bases lay in between. CDR3 DNA sequence: TGTGCCAGCAGCCAAGACCGGGCAAACACCGGGGAGCTGTTTTTT. This encodes CASSQDRANTGELFF.

This chain links TRBV29-1 with TRBJ1-1; TRBD1 might be the D (5 bases). V lost 7 bases and J lost 0, with 12 bases in between. Germline V lookup: CDR1 SQVTM, CDR2 ANQGSEA. The CDR3 contains 13 residues. CDR3 sequence (DNA): TGCAGCGGTACAGGACATTTGAACACTGAAGCTTTCTTT. This sequence encodes CSGTGHLNTEAFF.

The J gene is TRBJ2-5, the V gene TRBV5-8; the D is unclear. Germline-derived CDR1 and CDR2 are SGHTS and YDEGEE. Trimming shortened V by 4 bases and J by 2 bases, and 12 bases separated the two germline ends. This CDR3 is 14 amino acids long. For the CDR3, the DNA is TGTGCCAGCAGCGAACAAGGCGGTCAAGAGACCCAGTACTTC. Translated, it gives CASSEQGGQETQYF.

The genes are TRBV5-4 and TRBJ2-2, with TRBD1 identical over 10 bases. Per germline, CDR1 SGHNT and CDR2 YYREEE (reference sequence). The CDR3 contains 16 residues. V lost 3 bases, J lost 3 bases, and 5 bases stayed unmatched. The CDR3 DNA reads TGTGCCAGCAGCTCCCGGGACAGGGGTTACACCGGGGAGCTGTTTTTT. Its translation: CASSSRDRGYTGELFF. Full variable domain (remainder filled in from reference TRBV5-4 and TRBJ2-2): ETGVTQSPTHLIKTRGQQVTLRCSSQSGHNTVSWYQQALGQGPQFIFQYYREEENGRGNFPPRFSGLQFPNYSSELNVNALELDDSALYLCASSSRDRGYTGELFFGEGSRLTVL.

This chain joins TRBV6-6 and TRBJ2-7; 7 nucleotides align to TRBD1. In germline, CDR1 is MNHNY, CDR2 SVGAGI (reference sequence). The CDR3 has 13 amino acids. The V segment lost 4 bases and the J segment 6 bases; nucleotides outside the gene matches: 6. The CDR3 DNA reads as TGTGCCAGCAGTTCAGGGACAGCACGCGAGCAGTACTTC. Its protein is CASSSGTAREQYF.

This rearrangement joins TRBV12-5 to TRBJ1-1, with 7 bases fitting TRBD1. CDR1 LGHNT and CDR2 FRNRAP come from the germline V gene. V shed 5 bases and J 0 bases; nucleotides not matched to a gene: 15. This CDR3 has 18 amino acids. The CDR3 reads CASGTHPLTQGMNTEAFF. The CDR3, as DNA: TGTGCTAGTGGTACTCACCCTTTGACACAGGGGATGAACACTGAAGCTTTCTTT.

The rearrangement joins TRBV18 to TRBJ1-1; D call uncertain. The germline V gene encodes CDR1 KGHSH and CDR2 LQKENI. This CDR3 contains 14 residues. Between the trimmed V and J ends, which lost 7 bases and 0 bases, there was a span of 12 bases. CDR3 sequence (DNA): TGTGCCAGCTTGCAGCGGGGAATGAACACTGAAGCTTTCTTT. As protein: CASLQRGMNTEAFF.

This clone occurred a few times. The CDR3 spells CSAGQDYNEQFF. The CDR3 bases are TGCAGCGCCGGACAGGACTACAATGAGCAGTTCTTC. V gene TRBV29-1 combines with J gene TRBJ2-1; TRBD1 matches 7 bases. The CDR3 has 12 amino acids. Germline trimming cut 7 bases from V and 3 bases from J; bases unmatched to any gene: 3. Germline-derived CDR1 and CDR2 are SQVTM and ANQGSEA.

The V and J genes are TRBV7-2 and TRBJ2-7; TRBD2 agrees at 10 bases. From germline, CDR1 is SGHTA and CDR2 FQGNSA. V lost 5 bases, J lost 3 bases, and 4 bases stayed unmatched. The CDR3 has 14 amino acids. CDR3 region: CASSLSGGDYEQYF. The DNA for the CDR3 is TGTGCCAGCAGCCTCAGCGGGGGGGACTACGAGCAGTACTTC.

J is TRBJ1-6 and V is TRBV11-2, with D uncertain. Germline lookup yields CDR1 SGHAT and CDR2 FQNNGV. V was pared by 1 base and J by 9 bases, with 7 bases between. The CDR3 consists of 13 residues. CDR3 sequence (DNA): TGTGCCAGCAGCTTAGGGGGTGTTTCACCCCTCCACTTT. This encodes CASSLGGVSPLHF.

This clone was counted once. V and J are TRBV5-1 and TRBJ2-1; 8 bases are a match to TRBD2. The J segment lost 4 bases and the V segment lost 2 bases, leaving 8 bases of the junction unmatched. Germline CDR1 is SGHRS and CDR2 is YFSETQ. The CDR3 is made up of 16 amino acids. The CDR3 loop is CASSFSSGGQYNEQFF. The CDR3 bases are TGCGCCAGCAGCTTCTCGAGCGGGGGCCAGTACAATGAGCAGTTCTTC.

The chain carries TRBV2 and TRBJ1-5; D is perhaps TRBD1 (5 bases). The germline V gene has CDR1 SNHLY and CDR2 FYNNEI. The CDR3 length is 13 residues. Trimming left V 7 bases short and J 0 bases short, with 7 bases between. The CDR3 loop is CASKGASNQPQHF. The DNA for the CDR3 is TGTGCCAGCAAAGGGGCTAGCAATCAGCCCCAGCATTTT.

This chain links TRBV5-1 with TRBJ1-2; 7 bases map to TRBD1. Germline-derived CDR1 and CDR2 are SGHRS and YFSETQ. This CDR3 spans 13 amino acids. The ends lost 3 bases at V and 4 bases at J; junction bases unmatched: 3. The DNA of the CDR3 is TGCGCCAGCAGCTCCGGGACAGCCTATGGCTACACCTTC. Translated: CASSSGTAYGYTF.

The J gene is TRBJ1-2, the V gene TRBV5-1; D uncertain. From germline, CDR1 is SGHRS and CDR2 YFSETQ. This CDR3 is 14 amino acids long. Trimming cost V 0 bases and J 3 bases, with 9 bases left between them. CDR3 amino acids: CASSLEDPDYGYTF. The CDR3 DNA sequence: TGCGCCAGCAGCTTGGAAGATCCGGACTATGGCTACACCTTC.

The V call is TRBV4-1, the J call TRBJ2-2, with TRBD1 identical over 9 bases. Losses at the gene ends were 2 bases for V and 4 bases for J; bases not matched to a gene: 2. The CDR3 sequence is 15 residues long. Germline V gives CDR1 MGHRA, CDR2 YSYEKL. The CDR3 DNA reads TGCGCCAGCAGCCAACGGACAGGGGCCACCGGGGAGCTGTTTTTT. It is translated as CASSQRTGATGELFF.

The J gene is TRBJ2-3, the V gene TRBV29-1; 14 nucleotides agree with TRBD2. J was trimmed by 7 bases and V by 7 bases; bases with no gene match: 7. The germline gives CDR1 SQVTM, CDR2 ANQGSEA. This CDR3 contains 14 residues. The CDR3 DNA sequence: TGCAGCGCACGACTAGCGGGGGGGCCAAATACGCAGTATTTT. This sequence encodes CSARLAGGPNTQYF.

The chain joins TRBV2 to TRBJ1-1; D is undetermined. Per the germline V gene, CDR1 is SNHLY and CDR2 is FYNNEI. Trimming took off 6 bases at V and 3 bases at J, with 5 bases between the two ends. The CDR3 spans 11 residues. Here the CDR3 DNA reads TGTGCCAGCAGCGGGGACACTGAAGCTTTCTTT. This encodes CASSGDTEAFF.

This clone was recorded only once. The CDR3 region has the DNA TGCAGTGCAACTCAGTCTGAGACCCAGTACTTC. The encoded protein is CSATQSETQYF. This chain joins TRBV20-1 and TRBJ2-5; D gene unclear. V lost 6 bases, J lost 5 bases, and 10 bases lay in between. The CDR3 extends over 11 amino acids. The germline gives CDR1 DFQATT, CDR2 SNEGSKA (reference sequence).